The clone carrying this T cell receptor (beta chain) appeared many times. The size of this beta chain means little, since it is a stray read in a library made for alpha chains. TCRdb recomputed calls from the 5' RACE reads with MiXCR, one row per CDR3 protein. Among some 11,000 distinct CDR3 sequences listed, under 4.5% were seen once. The entry originates in a study of spatial heterogeneity in lung cancer. The time point denotes: sample taken at primary tumor resection. Whole RNA came from tumor, nontumor lung or frozen PBMC and was sequenced without being sorted. The receptor's source is a female donor with early-stage non-small cell lung cancer. The sample consisted of PBMCs, taken at surgery.

CDR3 in amino acids: CASSLTTAGSRAFF. The CDR3 bases are TGTGCCAGCAGTTTGACGACGGCGGGATCTCGAGCTTTCTTT. V is TRBV28 and J is TRBJ1-1; no reliable D call. CDR3 size: 14 residues. Between the trimmed V and J ends, which lost 3 bases and 10 bases, there was a span of 18 bases. Germline CDR1 reads MDHEN; CDR2 reads SYDVKM.